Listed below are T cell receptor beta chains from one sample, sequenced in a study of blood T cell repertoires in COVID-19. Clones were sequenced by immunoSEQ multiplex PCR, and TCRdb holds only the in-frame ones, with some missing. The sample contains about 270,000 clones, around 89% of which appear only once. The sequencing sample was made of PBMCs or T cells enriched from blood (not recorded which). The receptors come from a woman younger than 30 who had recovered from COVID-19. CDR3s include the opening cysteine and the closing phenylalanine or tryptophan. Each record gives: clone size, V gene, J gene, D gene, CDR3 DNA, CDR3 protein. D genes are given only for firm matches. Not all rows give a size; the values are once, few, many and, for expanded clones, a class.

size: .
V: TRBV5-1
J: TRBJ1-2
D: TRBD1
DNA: TGCGCCAGCAGCTTGCAGGGGGCGAGGGGCTACACCTTC
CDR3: CASSLQGARGYTF

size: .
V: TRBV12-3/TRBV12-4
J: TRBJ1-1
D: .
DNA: TGTGCCAGCTCCTTGGGGGGTGAAGCTTTCTTT
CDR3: CASSLGGEAFF

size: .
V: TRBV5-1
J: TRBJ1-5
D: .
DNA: TGCGCCAGCAGCTTGTACGGAGATAGCAATCAGCCCCAGCATTTT
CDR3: CASSLYGDSNQPQHF

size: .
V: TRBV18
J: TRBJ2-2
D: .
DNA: TGTGCCAGCTCACCAGCGCCGACACCCACCGGGGAGCTGTTTTTT
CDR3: CASSPAPTPTGELFF

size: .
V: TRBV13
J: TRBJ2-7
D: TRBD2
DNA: TGTGCCAGCAGCAAAGGACTAGGAGGGACCTACGAGCAGTACTTC
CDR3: CASSKGLGGTYEQYF

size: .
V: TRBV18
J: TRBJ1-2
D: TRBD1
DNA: TGTGCCAGCTCACCCCTGGGACAGGGTGGCTACACCTTC
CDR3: CASSPLGQGGYTF

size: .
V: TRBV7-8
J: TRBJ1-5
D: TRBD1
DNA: TGTGCCAGCAGCCTTCCTTGGGACAGGGGGCGTTTTCAGCCCCAGCATTTT
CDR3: CASSLPWDRGRFQPQHF

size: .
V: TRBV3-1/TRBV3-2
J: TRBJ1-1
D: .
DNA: TGTGCCAGCAGCCAAGATCGGGGTGAAGCTTTCTTT
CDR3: CASSQDRGEAFF

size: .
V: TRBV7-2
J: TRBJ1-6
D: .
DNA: TGTGCCAGCAGCTTAGTCGGTAATTCACCCCTCCACTTT
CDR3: CASSLVGNSPLHF

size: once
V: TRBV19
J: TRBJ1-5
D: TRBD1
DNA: TGTGCCAGTACCCTACAAGGGACAGGTAATCAGCCCCAGCATTTT
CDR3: CASTLQGTGNQPQHF

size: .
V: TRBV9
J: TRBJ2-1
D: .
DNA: TGTGCCAGCAGCGCATCCCGGGACTACAATGAGCAGTTCTTC
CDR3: CASSASRDYNEQFF

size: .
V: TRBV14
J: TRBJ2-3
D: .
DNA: TGTGCCAGCAGCCAGACAGGTAGCACAGATACGCAGTATTTT
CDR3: CASSQTGSTDTQYF

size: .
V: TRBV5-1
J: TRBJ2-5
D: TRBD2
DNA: TGCGCCAGCAGCGCTTTACTAGCGGGGGGGCCGGAGACCCAGTACTTC
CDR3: CASSALLAGGPETQYF

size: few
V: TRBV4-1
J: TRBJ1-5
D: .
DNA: TGCGCCAGCAGCCAAGACGTAAATAGCAATCAGCCCCAGCATTTT
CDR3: CASSQDVNSNQPQHF

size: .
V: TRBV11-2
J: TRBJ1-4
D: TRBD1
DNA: TGTGCCAGCAGCGAAGGGACAGGGGGTTGGGATGAAAAACTGTTTTTT
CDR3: CASSEGTGGWDEKLFF

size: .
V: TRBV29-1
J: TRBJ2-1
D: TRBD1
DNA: TGCAGCGTTCCGACAGGGGTTTCCTACAATGAGCAGTTCTTC
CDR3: CSVPTGVSYNEQFF

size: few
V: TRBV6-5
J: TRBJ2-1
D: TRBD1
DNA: TGTGCCAGCAGGCAGGACAGGGACTCTTGGAATGAGCAGTTCTTC
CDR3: CASRQDRDSWNEQFF

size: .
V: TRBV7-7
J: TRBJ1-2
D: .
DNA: TGTGCTAGCAGCCCTAGGAGGGTAGGACTTCCCAGGCTAGGCTACACCTTC
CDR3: CASSPRRVGLPRLGYTF

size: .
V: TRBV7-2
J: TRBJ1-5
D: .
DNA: TGTGCCAGCAGCCAGCCCAGCGGGGACTCGCGGCCCCAGCATTTT
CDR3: CASSQPSGDSRPQHF

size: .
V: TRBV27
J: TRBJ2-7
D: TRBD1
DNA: TGTGCCAGCAGTACAGGGGGCGTTGATTACGAGCAGTACTTC
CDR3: CASSTGGVDYEQYF

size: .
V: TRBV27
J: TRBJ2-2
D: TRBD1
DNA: TGTGCCAGCTCATGGACAGGGACCACCGGGGAGCTGTTTTTT
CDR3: CASSWTGTTGELFF

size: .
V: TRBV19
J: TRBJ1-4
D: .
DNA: TGTGCCAGTAGTATGGTGACAGTCGAAAAACTGTTTTTT
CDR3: CASSMVTVEKLFF

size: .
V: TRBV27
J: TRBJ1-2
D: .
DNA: TGTGCCAGCAGCCCGAGGGGGAACTATGGCTACACCTTC
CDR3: CASSPRGNYGYTF

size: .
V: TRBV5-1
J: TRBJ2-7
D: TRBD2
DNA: TGCGCCAGCAGCATTTCTAGCGGGGGGACCTACGAGCAGTACTTC
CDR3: CASSISSGGTYEQYF

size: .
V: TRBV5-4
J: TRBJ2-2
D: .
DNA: TGTGCCAGCAGCACCAAACGACCCCCGGGGAACACCGGGGAGCTGTTTTTT
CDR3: CASSTKRPPGNTGELFF

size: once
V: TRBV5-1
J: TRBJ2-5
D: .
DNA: TGCGCCAGCGCCAGGCAAGAGACCCAGTACTTC
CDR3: CASARQETQYF

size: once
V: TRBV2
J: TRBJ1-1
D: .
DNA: TGTGCCAGCAGGACAACGGCGGGGTCCACTGAAGCTTTCTTT
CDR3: CASRTTAGSTEAFF

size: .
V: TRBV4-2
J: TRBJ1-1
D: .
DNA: TGTGCCAGCAGCCAAGGAGGGAACACTGAAGCTTTCTTT
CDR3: CASSQGGNTEAFF

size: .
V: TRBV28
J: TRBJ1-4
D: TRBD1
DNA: TGTGCCAGCAGATTAGTGAGGCAGGGGGCGTTGGAGGGAGAAAAACTGTTTTTT
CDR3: CASRLVRQGALEGEKLFF

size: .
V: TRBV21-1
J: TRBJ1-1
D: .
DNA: TGTGCCAGCAGCACCCCGACAGGGGGGAACACTGAAGCTTTCTTT
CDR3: CASSTPTGGNTEAFF

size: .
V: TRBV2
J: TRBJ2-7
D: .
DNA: TGTGCCAGCAGGGAGGACGGCTCCTACGAGCAGTACTTC
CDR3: CASREDGSYEQYF

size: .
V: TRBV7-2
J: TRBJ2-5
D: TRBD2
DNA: TGTGCCAGCAGTCATGGGGTGGCGGGGGAAGGAGAGACCCAGTACTTC
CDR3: CASSHGVAGEGETQYF

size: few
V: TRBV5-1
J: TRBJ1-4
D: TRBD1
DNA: TGCGCCAGCAGCTTGGCGCAGGGGGCAGGAAACGAAAAACTGTTTTTT
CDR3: CASSLAQGAGNEKLFF

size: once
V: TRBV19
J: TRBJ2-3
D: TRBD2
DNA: TGTGCCAGTAGTCCCTGGCGGGGGGGTCGAGATACGCAGTATTTT
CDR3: CASSPWRGGRDTQYF

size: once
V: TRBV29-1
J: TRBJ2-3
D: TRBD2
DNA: TGCAGCGTTGGAGCGGGGGAAAGCACAGATACGCAGTATTTT
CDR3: CSVGAGESTDTQYF

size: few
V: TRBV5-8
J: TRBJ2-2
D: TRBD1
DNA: TGTGCCAGCAGCCACCCATTACAGGGGGCGCCCGGGGAGCTGTTTTTT
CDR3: CASSHPLQGAPGELFF

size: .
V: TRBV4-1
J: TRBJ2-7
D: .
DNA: TGCGCCAGCAGCCTAGCCGGGGACAACTCCTACGAGCAGTACTTC
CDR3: CASSLAGDNSYEQYF

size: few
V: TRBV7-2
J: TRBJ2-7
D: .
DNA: TGTGCCAGCAGCTTAGTAGGACAGTCCTACGAGCAGTACTTC
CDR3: CASSLVGQSYEQYF

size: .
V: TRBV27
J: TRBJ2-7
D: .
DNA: TGTGCCAGCAGTTTAAGGGGTACAACCTACGAGCAGTACTTC
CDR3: CASSLRGTTYEQYF

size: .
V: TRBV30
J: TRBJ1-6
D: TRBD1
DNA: TGTGCCTGGAGTTTTTGGACAGGGAATTCACCCCTCCACTTT
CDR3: CAWSFWTGNSPLHF

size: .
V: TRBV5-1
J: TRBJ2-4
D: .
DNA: TGCGCCAGCAGTTCGCGGGGTCCCGAAATTCAGTACTTC
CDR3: CASSSRGPEIQYF